The rows below give T cell receptor beta chains drawn from one sample of a study of CD8 T cells in ankylosing spondylitis. TCRdb independently ran MiXCR on the 5' RACE reads; one entry per CDR3 protein. The sample lists 250,000 to 300,000 distinct CDR3 sequences, around 20% occurring once. Sequenced sample: blood, either unsorted or a sorted T cell fraction (not recorded which). The receptors originated from a male donor with ankylosing spondylitis or in good health (not recorded which). Each CDR3 is given with its conserved first and last residue. Fields, in order: CDR3 DNA, CDR3 protein, J gene, D gene, clone size, V gene. A D gene is named only where the DNA matches it firmly. Size is stated for part of the rows, as once, few or many counts, or as a class when the clone is expanded.

TGTGCCAGCAGGTTCTCTCCACAAGAGACCCAGTACTTC,CASRFSPQETQYF,TRBJ2-5,NA,NA,TRBV12-3/TRBV12-4
TGCGCCAGCAGCTGGGGGACAGGGGGGAACAATGAGCAGTTCTTC,CASSWGTGGNNEQFF,TRBJ2-1,TRBD1,NA,TRBV5-1
TGTGCCAGCAGTGATCATTTCTCTGGGGCCAACGTCCTGACTTTC,CASSDHFSGANVLTF,TRBJ2-6,NA,NA,TRBV2
TGTGCCAGCAGTTTCAGGGGGCTGGGGCAAGAGACCCCGTACTTC,CASSFRGLGQETPYF,TRBJ2-5,TRBD1,NA,TRBV28
TGTGCCAGCAGCCGATCGACAGGGGCCCAGCCCCAGCATTTT,CASSRSTGAQPQHF,TRBJ1-5,TRBD1,few,TRBV4-2
TGTGCCAGCAGTTACCGGGGGCCCGACATGAACACTGAAGCTTTCTTT,CASSYRGPDMNTEAFF,TRBJ1-1,NA,many,TRBV6-5
TGTGCCAGCAGTTATAGCGGGGGGGCCGCCGGGGAGCTGTTTTTT,CASSYSGGAAGELFF,TRBJ2-2,TRBD2,NA,TRBV12-3/TRBV12-4
TGCGCCAGCAGACAGAGCACTGAAGCTTTCTTT,CASRQSTEAFF,TRBJ1-1,NA,NA,TRBV5-1
TGTGCCAGCAGCGTAGGGACTAGCGGTGAAAAACTGTTTTTT,CASSVGTSGEKLFF,TRBJ1-4,NA,NA,TRBV9
TGCAGCGTTGCCAGCGGACCGGACACCGGGGAGCTGTTTTTT,CSVASGPDTGELFF,TRBJ2-2,NA,NA,TRBV29-1
TGTGCCAGCAGCTTGCTGGCAGACTTAAACTATGGCTACACCTTC,CASSLLADLNYGYTF,TRBJ1-2,NA,few,TRBV5-8
TGCAGCGTTGGTTCCGCTTATGGCTACACCTTC,CSVGSAYGYTF,TRBJ1-2,NA,many,TRBV29-1
TGCGCCAGCAGCTTGGCCTTCAGCGGGTCTGGGGCCAACGTCCTGACTTTC,CASSLAFSGSGANVLTF,TRBJ2-6,NA,NA,TRBV5-1
TGTGCCAGCAGGGGGGTAAACTATGGCTACACCTTC,CASRGVNYGYTF,TRBJ1-2,NA,NA,TRBV28
TGCAGTGTAAGGCTCGGACAGAATGAAAAACTGTTTTTT,CSVRLGQNEKLFF,TRBJ1-4,NA,few,TRBV20-1
TGTGCCAGCAGCTTAGATCGGGCGCTAGCGGGTGGGTGGCACGTGTACAATGAGCAGTTCTTC,CASSLDRALAGGWHVYNEQFF,TRBJ2-1,TRBD2,few,TRBV11-2
TGTGCCATCAGCTTAGGGCTAGCGGGGAGTAGCACAGATACGCAGTATTTT,CAISLGLAGSSTDTQYF,TRBJ2-3,TRBD2,NA,TRBV7-9
TGCAGTGCATCCGGGTCACACACCGGGGAGCTGTTTTTT,CSASGSHTGELFF,TRBJ2-2,NA,NA,TRBV20-1
TGCAGCGTTAAGGGACAGGACAATCAGCCCCAGCATTTT,CSVKGQDNQPQHF,TRBJ1-5,TRBD1,many,TRBV29-1
TGCAGTGCTAGTAGGCAGGGGGGCACCGGGGAGCTGTTTTTT,CSASRQGGTGELFF,TRBJ2-2,NA,NA,TRBV20-1
TGTGCCACCAAGGTGGGGGTCAGCACAGATACGCAGTATTTT,CATKVGVSTDTQYF,TRBJ2-3,NA,NA,TRBV12-3/TRBV12-4
TGCAGCGTGACTACAGGGGTTAACTATGACTACACCTTC,CSVTTGVNYDYTF,TRBJ1-2,TRBD1,NA,TRBV29-1
TGTGCCGCCAGGACTAGCGGGAGACGGACCGGGGAGCTGTTTTTT,CAARTSGRRTGELFF,TRBJ2-2,TRBD2,NA,TRBV12-3/TRBV12-4
TGCGCCAGCAGCTTACCGGGGGGAGACAATGAGCAGTTCTTC,CASSLPGGDNEQFF,TRBJ2-1,TRBD2,few,TRBV5-1
TGCGCCAGCAGCTTCGAACCTGTCCAAGAGACCCAGTACTTC,CASSFEPVQETQYF,TRBJ2-5,NA,NA,TRBV5-1
TGTGCCAGCACCATCCAGGAGACCCAGTACTTC,CASTIQETQYF,TRBJ2-5,NA,few,TRBV2
TGTGCCAGCAGCCCGGGACTAGCGGGAGTCACTGCGAACACCGGGGAGCTGTTTTTT,CASSPGLAGVTANTGELFF,TRBJ2-2,TRBD2,NA,TRBV5-6
TGTGCCAGCAGTGATAGAAATCCCTATAATTCACCCCTCCACTTT,CASSDRNPYNSPLHF,TRBJ1-6,NA,NA,TRBV12-3/TRBV12-4
TGTGCCATCATGGGGGCCCTCGGCACAGATACGCAGTATTTT,CAIMGALGTDTQYF,TRBJ2-3,NA,NA,TRBV10-3
TGTGCCAGCAGTTTTCCGGACAGGGACACCGGGGAGCTGTTTTTT,CASSFPDRDTGELFF,TRBJ2-2,TRBD1,NA,TRBV28
TGCGCCAGCAGTTTTCCGCTTTTCAGGGGGCGCGACTATGGCTACACCTTC,CASSFPLFRGRDYGYTF,TRBJ1-2,TRBD1,NA,TRBV28
TGTGCCAGCCGAGACAGGAGTCAAGAGACCCAGTACTTC,CASRDRSQETQYF,TRBJ2-5,NA,NA,TRBV7-9